This is a list of T cell receptor beta chains from one sample in a study of glioma-infiltrating T cells after dendritic cell vaccination. TCRdb's table, derived via immunoSEQ multiplex PCR, lists solely in-frame clones and lacks some. This table holds tens of thousands of clones, approximately 80% found once. The sequencing used blood, collected before dendritic cell vaccination. All receptors derive from a human donor with glioblastoma. CDR3s include the opening cysteine and the closing phenylalanine or tryptophan. Each record gives: clone size, D gene, V gene, J gene, CDR3 DNA, CDR3 protein. The D gene is left open where the match is weak. Clone size appears in some rows only: once, few, many, or a class for an expanded clone.

clone size: .; D gene: .; V gene: TRBV6-1; J gene: TRBJ1-2; CDR3 DNA: TGTGCCAGCAGTGTATCCGGAGGGGCGGGTGGCTACACCTTC; CDR3 protein: CASSVSGGAGGYTF
clone size: once; D gene: .; V gene: TRBV5-1; J gene: TRBJ1-5; CDR3 DNA: TGCGCCAGCAGCTTGGGGACAGCGTCTAGCAATCAGCCCCAGCATTTT; CDR3 protein: CASSLGTASSNQPQHF
clone size: .; D gene: .; V gene: TRBV7-9; J gene: TRBJ2-2; CDR3 DNA: TGTGCCAGCAGCTTTGAGGGATTTACCGGGGAGCTGTTTTTT; CDR3 protein: CASSFEGFTGELFF
clone size: .; D gene: .; V gene: TRBV6-6; J gene: TRBJ1-4; CDR3 DNA: TGTGCCAGCAGTTACCGTCTTCTAGAGAATGAAAAACTGTTTTTT; CDR3 protein: CASSYRLLENEKLFF
clone size: .; D gene: TRBD1; V gene: TRBV4-1; J gene: TRBJ2-2; CDR3 DNA: TGCGCCAGCGGGACAGGGGCGAACACCGGGGAGCTGTTTTTT; CDR3 protein: CASGTGANTGELFF
clone size: .; D gene: TRBD1; V gene: TRBV6-1; J gene: TRBJ1-2; CDR3 DNA: TGTGCCAGCAGTGAAAGGAGACAGGGGATTCAGGGCTACACCTTC; CDR3 protein: CASSERRQGIQGYTF
clone size: .; D gene: .; V gene: TRBV9; J gene: TRBJ2-3; CDR3 DNA: TGTGCCAGCAGCGCCCAGGAAGATACGCAGTATTTT; CDR3 protein: CASSAQEDTQYF
clone size: .; D gene: .; V gene: TRBV14; J gene: TRBJ2-1; CDR3 DNA: TGTGCCAGCAGCCCTTCACTCGTGAACGGTGAGCAGTTCTTC; CDR3 protein: CASSPSLVNGEQFF
clone size: .; D gene: .; V gene: TRBV10-3; J gene: TRBJ2-5; CDR3 DNA: TGTGCCATCTCGAGTACCCAAGAGACCCAGTACTTC; CDR3 protein: CAISSTQETQYF
clone size: once; D gene: .; V gene: TRBV11-2; J gene: TRBJ1-4; CDR3 DNA: TGTGCCAGCAGCGTTCAGGGCCTCGGTAATGAAAAACTGTTTTTT; CDR3 protein: CASSVQGLGNEKLFF
clone size: .; D gene: TRBD2; V gene: TRBV7-6; J gene: TRBJ2-5; CDR3 DNA: TGTGCCAGCGGGACTAGCGGGGAAGAGACCCAGTACTTC; CDR3 protein: CASGTSGEETQYF
clone size: .; D gene: TRBD1; V gene: TRBV19; J gene: TRBJ1-4; CDR3 DNA: TGTGCCAGTACTTTAGGACAGGGTCATGAAAAACTGTTTTTT; CDR3 protein: CASTLGQGHEKLFF
clone size: .; D gene: .; V gene: TRBV6-5; J gene: TRBJ1-5; CDR3 DNA: TGTGCCAGCAGTTACTCGCGAACTTATCAGCCCCAGCATTTT; CDR3 protein: CASSYSRTYQPQHF
clone size: .; D gene: .; V gene: TRBV5-1; J gene: TRBJ2-5; CDR3 DNA: TGCGCCAGCAGCCTGGGACACGAGAAAGAGACCCAGTACTTC; CDR3 protein: CASSLGHEKETQYF
clone size: few; D gene: TRBD1; V gene: TRBV7-9; J gene: TRBJ1-3; CDR3 DNA: TGTGCCAGCAGCTCCAGAACCAGGGGGTCTGGAAACACCATATATTTT; CDR3 protein: CASSSRTRGSGNTIYF
clone size: .; D gene: TRBD1; V gene: TRBV5-1; J gene: TRBJ2-2; CDR3 DNA: TGCGCCAGCAGCCTCGCAGGGGGCGGGAACACCGGGGAGCTGTTTTTT; CDR3 protein: CASSLAGGGNTGELFF
clone size: .; D gene: .; V gene: TRBV9; J gene: TRBJ1-1; CDR3 DNA: TGTGCCAGCAGCGTAGGGATTACAGGGAAAACTGAAGCTTTCTTT; CDR3 protein: CASSVGITGKTEAFF
clone size: .; D gene: TRBD2; V gene: TRBV28; J gene: TRBJ2-3; CDR3 DNA: TGTGCCAGCAGCGGTAGCGGGGGATTAGATACGCAGTATTTT; CDR3 protein: CASSGSGGLDTQYF
clone size: .; D gene: .; V gene: TRBV5-6; J gene: TRBJ2-5; CDR3 DNA: TGTGCCAGCAGCTTGAGAGACAGTTCTCGTCGGAACTTC; CDR3 protein: CASSLRDSSRRNF
clone size: .; D gene: TRBD1; V gene: TRBV19; J gene: TRBJ1-2; CDR3 DNA: TGTGCCAGTAAACGGGCCGGGACAGGGGATTTAGGCTACACCTTC; CDR3 protein: CASKRAGTGDLGYTF
clone size: .; D gene: .; V gene: TRBV5-1; J gene: TRBJ2-1; CDR3 DNA: TGCGCCAGCAGCTTGGGAGGTGAGCAGTTCTTC; CDR3 protein: CASSLGGEQFF
clone size: .; D gene: TRBD2; V gene: TRBV6-5; J gene: TRBJ2-1; CDR3 DNA: TGTGCCAGCAGTTACTCGACTAGCGGGGGGGCAGGGGAGCAGTTCTTC; CDR3 protein: CASSYSTSGGAGEQFF
clone size: .; D gene: .; V gene: TRBV7-2; J gene: TRBJ2-5; CDR3 DNA: TGTGCCAGCAGCTTAGCGCGCAAAGACCAAGAGACCCAGTACTTC; CDR3 protein: CASSLARKDQETQYF
clone size: .; D gene: TRBD1; V gene: TRBV27; J gene: TRBJ2-2; CDR3 DNA: TGTGCCAGCAGTTTATTAGGGCAGGGGGCCTACACCGGGGAGCTGTTTTTT; CDR3 protein: CASSLLGQGAYTGELFF
clone size: .; D gene: .; V gene: TRBV11-3; J gene: TRBJ2-1; CDR3 DNA: TGTGCCAGCAGCTTTGGAGGGGGCGCCGACAATGAGCAGTTCTTC; CDR3 protein: CASSFGGGADNEQFF
clone size: .; D gene: TRBD1; V gene: TRBV5-6; J gene: TRBJ2-5; CDR3 DNA: TGTGCCAGCAGCAGGGACAGGAAAGAGACCCAGTACTTC; CDR3 protein: CASSRDRKETQYF
clone size: .; D gene: TRBD1; V gene: TRBV7-9; J gene: TRBJ1-1; CDR3 DNA: TGTGCCAGCAGCCCCGGGACAGGGCAAACTGAAGCTTTCTTT; CDR3 protein: CASSPGTGQTEAFF
clone size: once; D gene: TRBD1; V gene: TRBV11-2; J gene: TRBJ1-4; CDR3 DNA: TGTGCCAGCAGCTTGACAGGGAGTTTTGCAACTAATGAAAAACTGTTTTTT; CDR3 protein: CASSLTGSFATNEKLFF
clone size: .; D gene: TRBD1; V gene: TRBV5-4; J gene: TRBJ2-1; CDR3 DNA: TGTGCCAGCAGCTTACAGGGGTCCTACAATGAGCAGTTCTTC; CDR3 protein: CASSLQGSYNEQFF
clone size: .; D gene: TRBD1; V gene: TRBV5-1; J gene: TRBJ1-1; CDR3 DNA: TGCGCCAGCAGCTTACAGGGGCAGAACACTGAAGCTTTCTTT; CDR3 protein: CASSLQGQNTEAFF
clone size: once; D gene: .; V gene: TRBV18; J gene: TRBJ2-3; CDR3 DNA: TGTGCCAGCTCACTGTGGGGGACTAGCACAGATACGCAGTATTTT; CDR3 protein: CASSLWGTSTDTQYF
clone size: .; D gene: TRBD1; V gene: TRBV6-5; J gene: TRBJ2-4; CDR3 DNA: TGTGCCAGCAGATCTGGACAGGAATACATTCAGTACTTC; CDR3 protein: CASRSGQEYIQYF
clone size: .; D gene: TRBD2; V gene: TRBV6-5; J gene: TRBJ2-1; CDR3 DNA: TGTGCCAGCAGTCTACTAGCGGGAGGTGAGCAGTTCTTC; CDR3 protein: CASSLLAGGEQFF
clone size: .; D gene: TRBD1; V gene: TRBV5-1; J gene: TRBJ2-7; CDR3 DNA: TGCGCCAGCAGCTTTCGGGACAGGAGCTACGAGCAGTACTTC; CDR3 protein: CASSFRDRSYEQYF
clone size: few; D gene: TRBD1; V gene: TRBV19; J gene: TRBJ1-2; CDR3 DNA: TGTGCCAGTAGTACCCGAGGACAGGGGGTAGGTGGCTACACCTTC; CDR3 protein: CASSTRGQGVGGYTF
clone size: .; D gene: .; V gene: TRBV29-1; J gene: TRBJ2-3; CDR3 DNA: TGCAGCGTTGATCTAAGGGAACGGGATTCGCAGTATTTT; CDR3 protein: CSVDLRERDSQYF
clone size: once; D gene: .; V gene: TRBV10-1; J gene: TRBJ1-2; CDR3 DNA: TGCGCCACCCAAGACCCTCTTAGCTATGGCTATACCTTC; CDR3 protein: CATQDPLSYGYTF
clone size: .; D gene: TRBD1; V gene: TRBV7-2; J gene: TRBJ1-1; CDR3 DNA: TGTGCCAGCAGCCCGCGGGTACAGGGGTTCGCTGAAGCTTTCTTT; CDR3 protein: CASSPRVQGFAEAFF
clone size: .; D gene: .; V gene: TRBV11-2; J gene: TRBJ1-1; CDR3 DNA: TGTGCCAGCAGCCCACGGGGGGGAGGAACTGAAGCTTTCTTT; CDR3 protein: CASSPRGGGTEAFF
clone size: .; D gene: TRBD1; V gene: TRBV6-1; J gene: TRBJ1-5; CDR3 DNA: TGTGCCAGCCGGACAGGGCTTAATAGCAATCAGCCCCAGCATTTT; CDR3 protein: CASRTGLNSNQPQHF
clone size: .; D gene: .; V gene: TRBV5-1; J gene: TRBJ2-7; CDR3 DNA: TGCGCCAGCAGCTTGGGGGGATCGAGCGGTGGCTACGAGCAGTACTTC; CDR3 protein: CASSLGGSSGGYEQYF
clone size: .; D gene: TRBD1; V gene: TRBV27; J gene: TRBJ2-1; CDR3 DNA: TGTGCCAGCAGTTTGCTGGGACAGCCCCACTCCTACAATGAGCAGTTCTTC; CDR3 protein: CASSLLGQPHSYNEQFF
clone size: few; D gene: .; V gene: TRBV9; J gene: TRBJ1-3; CDR3 DNA: TGTGCCAGCAGCGTAGAAGGGGGGGGTGGAAACACCATATATTTT; CDR3 protein: CASSVEGGGGNTIYF
clone size: .; D gene: TRBD2; V gene: TRBV7-3; J gene: TRBJ2-2; CDR3 DNA: TGTGCCAGCAGCTTAACCCCTGGGACTAGCGGGAGAACCGGGGAGCTGTTTTTT; CDR3 protein: CASSLTPGTSGRTGELFF
clone size: .; D gene: TRBD2; V gene: TRBV5-6; J gene: TRBJ2-5; CDR3 DNA: TGTGCCAGCAGCGCCGGACTAGGAGAGACCCAGTACTTC; CDR3 protein: CASSAGLGETQYF
clone size: .; D gene: .; V gene: TRBV7-2; J gene: TRBJ2-7; CDR3 DNA: TGTGCCAGCAGCTTAGCTGCAGGTAGCGAGTACGAGCAGTACTTC; CDR3 protein: CASSLAAGSEYEQYF
clone size: .; D gene: .; V gene: TRBV6-1; J gene: TRBJ1-2; CDR3 DNA: TGTGCCAGCAGTGAAGTGGCCAGGGGCTACACCTTC; CDR3 protein: CASSEVARGYTF
clone size: few; D gene: TRBD2; V gene: TRBV27; J gene: TRBJ2-1; CDR3 DNA: TGTGCCAGCAGTTTTGGCACTAGCGGGAAATACAATGAGCAGTTCTTC; CDR3 protein: CASSFGTSGKYNEQFF
clone size: .; D gene: TRBD1; V gene: TRBV19; J gene: TRBJ2-6; CDR3 DNA: TGTGCCGGACAGACAGGGGGATCTGGGGCCAACGTCCTGACTTTC; CDR3 protein: CAGQTGGSGANVLTF
clone size: .; D gene: .; V gene: TRBV7-7; J gene: TRBJ2-2; CDR3 DNA: TGTGCCAGCAGCTTACTGACGGGGGACACCGGGGAGCTGTTTTTT; CDR3 protein: CASSLLTGDTGELFF
clone size: .; D gene: .; V gene: TRBV7-9; J gene: TRBJ1-3; CDR3 DNA: TGTGCCAGCAGGGCGCCGGGGGTTGCTGGAAACACCATATATTTT; CDR3 protein: CASRAPGVAGNTIYF
clone size: once; D gene: .; V gene: TRBV4-2; J gene: TRBJ2-7; CDR3 DNA: TGTGCCAGCAGCCGGGGGGATACCTACGAGCAGTACTTC; CDR3 protein: CASSRGDTYEQYF
clone size: .; D gene: .; V gene: TRBV7-9; J gene: TRBJ1-2; CDR3 DNA: TGTGCCAGCAGCTTAGCAGGGGCTAAACTAACTGGGGGCTACACCTTC; CDR3 protein: CASSLAGAKLTGGYTF
clone size: .; D gene: TRBD1; V gene: TRBV6-6; J gene: TRBJ1-2; CDR3 DNA: TGTGCCAGCAGTTACGACAGGGGCTATGGCTACACCTTC; CDR3 protein: CASSYDRGYGYTF
clone size: .; D gene: .; V gene: TRBV18; J gene: TRBJ1-1; CDR3 DNA: TGTGCCAGCTCACCATTGCAGGGGCCCGTCGACACTGAAGCTTTCTTT; CDR3 protein: CASSPLQGPVDTEAFF
clone size: .; D gene: TRBD1; V gene: TRBV19; J gene: TRBJ1-1; CDR3 DNA: TGTGCCAGTAGTAACGGACAGGGCTACACTGAAGCTTTCTTT; CDR3 protein: CASSNGQGYTEAFF
clone size: .; D gene: TRBD2; V gene: TRBV18; J gene: TRBJ2-7; CDR3 DNA: TGTGCCAGCTCACTAATTCCCGGGACTAGCGGCTACGAGCAGTACTTC; CDR3 protein: CASSLIPGTSGYEQYF
clone size: once; D gene: .; V gene: TRBV29-1; J gene: TRBJ1-4; CDR3 DNA: TGCAGCGTTGAAGATGACCGAGGTAGATCTTTT; CDR3 protein: CSVEDDRGRSF
clone size: .; D gene: TRBD1; V gene: TRBV10-3; J gene: TRBJ2-7; CDR3 DNA: TGTGCCATCAGGCAGGGACAGGGCTCCTACGAGCAGTACTTC; CDR3 protein: CAIRQGQGSYEQYF